A selection of T cell receptor beta chains follows, all from one sample in a study of blood T cells in healthy people across ages. TCRdb re-analysed the 5' RACE reads in MiXCR, keeping a single row per CDR3 protein. The repertoire holds hundreds of thousands of distinct CDR3 sequences, with roughly 56% as singletons. Source material: blood. These receptors were obtained from a man between 35 and 55 years old in good health. Each CDR3 is given with its conserved first and last residue. D genes are given only for firm matches. Size values are once, few and many counts, or a class for expanded clones, and some rows have none.

size	D	V	J	DNA	CDR3
few	TRBD2	TRBV28	TRBJ2-7	TGTGCCAGCAGCTTATCCGGCGGGAGGGCCTTCTACGAGCAGTACTTC	CASSLSGGRAFYEQYF
-	-	TRBV20-1	TRBJ2-1	TGCAGTGCCCAAGCCAGCCTCTGGATCAATGAGCAGTTCTTC	CSAQASLWINEQFF
-	-	TRBV7-2	TRBJ1-2	TGTGCCAGCAGCTTATCAGAGGGCTACACCTTC	CASSLSEGYTF
once	-	TRBV21-1	TRBJ2-3	TGTGCCAGCAACCGGGAAAGACACAGATACGCGTATTTT	CASNRERHRYAYF
once	-	TRBV20-1	TRBJ1-5	TGCAGTGCTAGCCAGGGGCGGGATCAGCCCCAGCATTTT	CSASQGRDQPQHF
few	-	TRBV14	TRBJ2-6	TGTGCCAGCAGCCAAGCGGGGTTAGGTGGGGCCAACGTCCTGACTTTC	CASSQAGLGGANVLTF
few	TRBD1	TRBV7-8	TRBJ2-3	TGTGCCAGCAGCTCGGCCGGGACAGGGCGCACAGATACGCAGTATTTT	CASSSAGTGRTDTQYF
-	TRBD1	TRBV24-1	TRBJ2-1	TGTGCCACCAGTGACGAACGGGGGACAGGCTCCTACAATGAGCAGTTCTTC	CATSDERGTGSYNEQFF
-	TRBD1	TRBV5-1	TRBJ2-1	TGCGCCAGCAGCTATGGGACAGAACCTTTTGAGCAGTTCTTC	CASSYGTEPFEQFF
once	-	TRBV27	TRBJ1-6	TGTGCCAGCACTTTGGGGGCTGATTCACCCCTCCACTTT	CASTLGADSPLHF
few	-	TRBV7-2	TRBJ2-7	TGTGCCAGCAGCTTAGAGGCAGGGGTCGACGAGCAGTACTTC	CASSLEAGVDEQYF
-	TRBD2	TRBV29-1	TRBJ2-1	TGCAGCGCGGGACTAGGGTCCTACAATGAGCAGTTCTTC	CSAGLGSYNEQFF
-	TRBD1	TRBV29-1	TRBJ1-2	TGCAGCGTGGGACAGGGGGCGGACTATGGCTACACCTTC	CSVGQGADYGYTF
few	TRBD2	TRBV7-9	TRBJ2-5	TGTGCCAGCAGCGAGCCCGGACTAGCGGGAGGGGAGACCCAGTACTTC	CASSEPGLAGGETQYF
-	TRBD2	TRBV27	TRBJ2-2	TGTGCCAGCAGTTGGTCTAGCGGTTACACCGGGGAGCTGTTTTTT	CASSWSSGYTGELFF
few	TRBD2	TRBV20-1	TRBJ2-5	TGCAGTGCTAGCGGGGGGTTTAGGGAGACCCAGTACTTC	CSASGGFRETQYF
few	-	TRBV24-1	TRBJ1-2	TGTGCCACCAGTGATGGGACGGCTCCCTATGGCTACACCTTC	CATSDGTAPYGYTF
once	TRBD2	TRBV7-8	TRBJ2-5	TGTGCCAGCAGCTCAATAGCGGGCGGAGCGGAGACCCAGTACTTC	CASSSIAGGAETQYF
-	TRBD2	TRBV5-1	TRBJ2-7	TGCGCCAGCAGCCTGATGACTAGCGGGAGTTCCGAGCAGTACTTC	CASSLMTSGSSEQYF
few	TRBD1	TRBV11-1	TRBJ2-7	TGTGCCAGCAGCCAGGGACAGAGATCCTACGAGCAGTACTTC	CASSQGQRSYEQYF
-	-	TRBV5-1	TRBJ2-7	TGCGCCAGCAGCTTGGACGGCACCGACGAGCAGTACTTC	CASSLDGTDEQYF
-	-	TRBV28	TRBJ2-1	TGTGCCAGCAGTTCCACCAGGAGAGGGGGAAACAATGAGCAGTTCTTC	CASSSTRRGGNNEQFF
-	-	TRBV28	TRBJ2-3	TGTGCCAGCAGTTTAGAAGATAGGCTGGATGGGTTCACAGATACGCAGTATTTT	CASSLEDRLDGFTDTQYF
-	TRBD2	TRBV4-3	TRBJ2-1	TGCGCCAGCAGCCAAGGTGGGACTAGCGGGATCTACAATGAGCAGTTCTTC	CASSQGGTSGIYNEQFF
-	-	TRBV7-8	TRBJ1-5	TGTGCCAGCACTGCCGGGACGGATAGCAATCAGCCCCAGCATTTT	CASTAGTDSNQPQHF
-	-	TRBV6-5	TRBJ2-7	TGTGCCAGCCAGGTTCGCACTAGAGACGAGCAGTACTTC	CASQVRTRDEQYF
-	TRBD2	TRBV7-2	TRBJ2-4	TGTGCCAGCAGAACACTAGCGGGGGGGCCAGGAAACATTCAGTACTTC	CASRTLAGGPGNIQYF
once	TRBD1	TRBV6-5	TRBJ1-6	TGTGCCAGCAGTCTGCTGGGACAGAATTCACCCCTCCACTTT	CASSLLGQNSPLHF
few	-	TRBV12-3/TRBV12-4	TRBJ2-6	TGTGCCAGCACCCGGGGCTTAGGGGCCAACGTCCTGACTTTC	CASTRGLGANVLTF
-	-	TRBV5-6	TRBJ2-5	TGTGCCAGCAGCTTGGGACCCTCCTCGGTGGCGACCCAGTACTTC	CASSLGPSSVATQYF
-	-	TRBV6-6	TRBJ1-2	TGTGCCAGCAATACCTCAGGGGTAAAGCACGGCTACACCTTC	CASNTSGVKHGYTF
-	TRBD2	TRBV7-2	TRBJ2-7	TGTGCCAGCAGCTTAGAACTAGCGGGAGCATACAATGAGCAGTACTTC	CASSLELAGAYNEQYF
-	TRBD1	TRBV29-1	TRBJ1-2	TGCAGCGTTGAATGGAGGGGGCGATATGGCTACACCTTC	CSVEWRGRYGYTF
few	-	TRBV9	TRBJ1-1	TGTGCCAGCAGGCCCTGGGAGGGGTACACTGAAGCTTTCTTT	CASRPWEGYTEAFF
-	-	TRBV24-1	TRBJ2-1	TGTGCCACCAGTGATTTGTACGACAGATCCCAGTTCTTC	CATSDLYDRSQFF
-	-	TRBV6-2/TRBV6-3	TRBJ2-5	TGTGCCAGCAGTTACTCCCAACGGAGACAAGAGACCCAGTACTTC	CASSYSQRRQETQYF
-	-	TRBV6-5	TRBJ2-7	TGTGCCAGCGGAGGGATGTCCTACGAGCAGTACTTC	CASGGMSYEQYF
-	TRBD1	TRBV28	TRBJ1-6	TGTGCCAGCAGTCCCCCCGGACAGGGAATTACACCCCTCCACTTT	CASSPPGQGITPLHF
-	-	TRBV5-1	TRBJ1-2	TGCGCCAGCAGCCCTGACGGGGACCTGGACTATGGCTACACCTTC	CASSPDGDLDYGYTF
few	-	TRBV6-2/TRBV6-3	TRBJ2-1	TGTGCCAGCAGTTATGAGGGAGTAGGTGAGCAGTTCTTC	CASSYEGVGEQFF
few	TRBD2	TRBV24-1	TRBJ2-1	TGTGCCACCAGTGATCCCGGCCCTAGCGGGGGCCCTGCGGGTTACAATGAGCAGTTCTTC	CATSDPGPSGGPAGYNEQFF
few	-	TRBV2	TRBJ1-2	TGTGCCAGCACCTCCGGGAGGAACTATGGCTACACCTTC	CASTSGRNYGYTF